This entry is about one T cell receptor beta chain. Germline V gene sequence: CDR1 MNHEY, CDR2 SMNVEV (reference sequence). The ends lost 5 bases at V and 3 bases at J; junction bases unmatched: 9. The CDR3 runs 15 residues. This record comes from a study of blood T cell repertoires in COVID-19. TCRdb keeps only in-frame clones here, not all; method: immunoSEQ multiplex PCR. Here the sample spans over 150,000 clones, more than 70% being singletons. The chain is built from TRBV27 and TRBJ2-7; TRBD1 matches at 8 bases. Sequenced sample: peripheral blood. This receptor was identified in a man in his forties or fifties with COVID-19, enrolled during active disease. The CDR3 reads CASSPRDRKNYEQYF. Here the CDR3 DNA reads TGTGCCAGCAGTCCGCGGGACAGGAAGAACTACGAGCAGTACTTC.